Below are 22 T cell receptor beta chains sequenced from a single sample in a study of blood T cell repertoires in COVID-19. Data came from immunoSEQ multiplex PCR; TCRdb stores just in-frame clones and leaves some out. The table lists a few hundred thousand clones, around 85% of them singletons. The specimen was PBMCs or T cells enriched from blood (not recorded which). These TCRs come from a woman between 40 and 55 years old with acute COVID-19.

The chain links TRBV18 to TRBJ2-5, with 9 bases matching TRBD1. CDR3 length: 17 amino acids. With 3 bases clipped from V and 0 bases from J, the junction kept 8 bases outside the gene matches. Germline V gene data show CDR1 as KGHSH and CDR2 as LQKENI. The CDR3 coding sequence is TGTGCCAGCTCACCTCTCTTGGGACAGGGTAACCAAGAGACCCAGTACTTC. This gives the protein CASSPLLGQGNQETQYF.

The chain is built from TRBV2 and TRBJ2-7; 9 bases fit TRBD2. CDR1 SNHLY and CDR2 FYNNEI come from the germline V gene. The V and J ends lost 1 base and 7 bases, in that order; junction bases with no gene match: 11. The CDR3 runs 16 residues. CDR3 residues: CASSEVELAGRFEQYF. CDR3 coding DNA: TGTGCCAGCAGTGAAGTGGAGCTAGCGGGAAGATTTGAGCAGTACTTC.

The chain links TRBV27 to TRBJ2-7; D unclear. Germline values: CDR1 MNHEY, CDR2 SMNVEV (reference sequence). The CDR3 covers 17 residues. The V end lost 3 bases, the J end lost 0 bases, and 18 bases lay between the germline ends. The DNA for the CDR3 is TGTGCCAGCAGTTTTAAGAGACAAACAAAGCCCTCCTACGAGCAGTACTTC. Translation gives CASSFKRQTKPSYEQYF.

This clone showed up just once. The chain links TRBV7-2 to TRBJ2-5; TRBD2 matches at 9 bases. V shed 5 bases, J shed 4 bases, and the junction held 5 bases outside the gene matches. The germline V gene has CDR1 SGHTA and CDR2 FQGNSA. This CDR3 has 14 residues. The chain's CDR3 is CASSLSGSGETQYF. The CDR3 nucleotides read TGTGCCAGCAGCCTTAGCGGGAGTGGAGAGACCCAGTACTTC.

V and J are TRBV19 and TRBJ1-3; 9 bases are a match to TRBD1. After removal of 4 bases from V and 1 base from J, the junction contained 2 bases not matched to a gene. This CDR3 is 15 amino acids long. Germline-derived CDR1 and CDR2 are LNHDA and SQIVND (reference sequence). CDR3 DNA: TGTGCCAGTAGTAGACAGGGGGGTTCTGGAAACACCATATATTTT. Its translation is CASSRQGGSGNTIYF.

The chain is built from TRBV9 and TRBJ1-2; D ambiguous. Germline CDR1 and CDR2: SGDLS and YYNGEE. CDR3 length equals 13 residues. The germline V and J ends were trimmed by 6 bases and 8 bases, with 17 bases remaining between them. The CDR3 here is CASTHISPGGYTF. In DNA form, the CDR3 reads TGTGCCAGCACCCACATCAGTCCGGGGGGCTACACCTTC.

The chain couples TRBV3-1 (or the pseudogene TRBV3-2) to TRBJ1-2; 7 positions match TRBD1. Germline lookup yields CDR1 LGHDT and CDR2 YNNKEL (reference sequence). With 3 bases clipped from V and 5 bases from J, the junction kept 15 bases outside the gene matches. The CDR3 is 17 residues long. The chain's CDR3 is CASSQGILTGNWYGYTF. The CDR3 bases are TGTGCCAGCAGCCAGGGGATACTGACAGGGAATTGGTATGGCTACACCTTC.

The chain uses TRBV28 and TRBJ1-5; D is unresolved. CDR3 length equals 11 residues. Trimming removed 6 bases from V and 8 bases from J, with 8 bases in between. Germline values: CDR1 MDHEN, CDR2 SYDVKM. CDR3 DNA sequence: TGTGCCAGCAGCGCCCGGGAGCCCCAGCATTTT. Translating gives CASSAREPQHF.

The rearrangement links TRBV4-1 to TRBJ2-1; weak D call: TRBD1 (5 bases). Germline CDR1 reads MGHRA; CDR2 reads YSYEKL. The CDR3 sequence is 16 residues long. Deletions cut 1 base from V and 1 base from J, with 11 bases between. The CDR3 DNA reads as TGCGCCAGCAGCCAAGTTGGCAGGGTGTCCTACAATGAGCAGTTCTTC. This codes for CASSQVGRVSYNEQFF.

The V gene is TRBV15, the J gene TRBJ1-4; D unresolved. Trimming cost V 4 bases and J 0 bases, with 12 bases left between them. Germline CDR1 reads LNHNV; CDR2 reads YYDKDF (reference sequence). This CDR3 region has 16 residues. The CDR3 DNA reads TGTGCCACCAGCACCACGAACCAGGCAACTAATGAAAAACTGTTTTTT. Its protein product is CATSTTNQATNEKLFF.

This chain connects TRBV5-4 to TRBJ2-7, with D perhaps matching TRBD2 (6 bases). Germline CDR1 is SGHNT and CDR2 is YYREEE (reference sequence). V was trimmed by 4 bases and J by 1 base, leaving 18 bases between them. The CDR3 totals 16 residues. The CDR3 reads CASSPGPTGTSYEQYF. CDR3 nucleotide sequence: TGTGCCAGCAGCCCGGGGCCTACCGGGACTTCCTACGAGCAGTACTTC.

The V call is TRBV27, the J call TRBJ2-7, with a tentative D call TRBD2 (6 bases). This CDR3 spans 15 amino acids. V was trimmed by 6 bases and J by 0 bases, leaving 15 bases between them. Germline assignment: CDR1 MNHEY and CDR2 SMNVEV (reference sequence). The CDR3 here is CASSPRVADSYEQYF. The CDR3 DNA follows: TGTGCCAGCAGCCCCCGGGTAGCGGACTCCTACGAGCAGTACTTC.

Concerning this clone: This specimen includes other DNA sequences encoding the same CDR3. The chain is built from TRBV9 and TRBJ2-2; tentatively, D is TRBD2 (6 bases). The V and J ends lost 0 bases and 7 bases respectively, with 28 bases between them. The CDR3 totals 20 residues. The germline gives CDR1 SGDLS, CDR2 YYNGEE. The CDR3 loop reads CASSVGGRGSSNPRDGELFF. The CDR3 DNA reads TGTGCCAGCAGCGTAGGGGGTCGGGGGTCCTCAAACCCCCGGGACGGGGAGCTGTTTTTT.

Comment on this clone: The same CDR3 is also encoded by other DNA sequences in this sample. The chain has TRBV5-4 and TRBJ2-3; 7 bases are shared with TRBD2. V was pared by 4 bases and J by 0 bases, with 5 bases of the junction left unmatched. There are 15 residues in the CDR3. Germline CDR1 and CDR2: SGHNT and YYREEE (reference sequence). The CDR3 DNA is TGTGCCAGCAGCCTAGCGGTTACTAGCACAGATACGCAGTATTTT. Encoded protein: CASSLAVTSTDTQYF.

The V call is TRBV27, the J call TRBJ2-1; 7 bases agree with TRBD1. Per germline, CDR1 MNHEY and CDR2 SMNVEV (reference sequence). The CDR3 runs to 18 residues. J gave up 6 bases and V 4 bases, and 18 bases lay outside the gene matches. The CDR3 protein is CASSYRDSSYTARNEQFF. DNA of the CDR3: TGTGCCAGCAGTTACCGGGACAGTTCATATACGGCACGCAATGAGCAGTTCTTC.

The rearrangement joins TRBV2 to TRBJ1-5; D is possibly TRBD1 (6 bases). CDR3 length: 14 amino acids. V lost 6 bases to trimming and J lost 0 bases, with 9 bases between them. The germline CDR1 and CDR2 sequences are SNHLY and FYNNEI. CDR3 bases: TGTGCCAGCAGCCGGACAGATAGCAATCAGCCCCAGCATTTT. It is translated as CASSRTDSNQPQHF.

The rearrangement links TRBV28 to TRBJ2-1; 10 bases agree with TRBD2. V lost 10 bases and J lost 7; bases outside the gene matches: 10. Germline CDR1 and CDR2: MDHEN and SYDVKM. This CDR3 has 14 residues. The CDR3 DNA reads as TGTGCCATCTACCCTAGCGGGAGTGGAAATGAGCAGTTCTTC. Encoded protein: CAIYPSGSGNEQFF.

The CDR3 DNA reads TGTGCCAGCAGCATGGGACTAGCGGGAGGTGGGGCAGATACGCAGTATTTT. This encodes CASSMGLAGGGADTQYF. This chain links TRBV7-9 with TRBJ2-3, with 15 bases fitting TRBD2. The CDR3 is 17 amino acids. CDR1 is SEHNR, CDR2 FQNEAQ, per germline (reference sequence). V shed 5 bases, J shed 4 bases, and the junction held 7 bases outside the gene matches.

The gene calls are TRBV19 and TRBJ1-6; D is unclear. CDR1 and CDR2 from the germline V gene are LNHDA and SQIVND (reference sequence). The V and J ends lost 6 bases and 10 bases respectively, with 16 bases between them. This CDR3 comprises 14 residues. For the CDR3, the DNA is TGTGCCAGTAGAGACGTGGGAGGCGGATCACCCCTCCACTTT. Residues: CASRDVGGGSPLHF.

This chain joins TRBV19 and TRBJ2-3, with TRBD1 as a possible D gene (5 bases). Germline loops: CDR1 LNHDA, CDR2 SQIVND (reference sequence). This CDR3 has 14 amino acids. Trimming removed 8 bases at V and 0 bases at J, with 12 bases between. The DNA of the CDR3 is TGTGCCAGTCGTAAGGGGCCTAGCACAGATACGCAGTATTTT. Its protein is CASRKGPSTDTQYF.

J is TRBJ1-1 and V is TRBV7-2; D might be TRBD1 (5 bases). Trimming took 2 bases from V and 7 from J, leaving 8 bases between them. The CDR3 has 12 residues. Looked up from germline, CDR1 is SGHTA and CDR2 is FQGNSA. The CDR3 nucleotides are TGTGCCAGCAGCTTAAGGGGTGGTGAAGCTTTCTTT. This encodes CASSLRGGEAFF.

This clone was counted between two and nine times. The chain employs TRBV19 and TRBJ2-1; D possibly corresponds to TRBD2 (6 bases). The CDR3 spans 15 residues. The germline V gene has CDR1 LNHDA and CDR2 SQIVND (reference sequence). V was shortened by 5 bases and J by 6 bases, with 17 bases between the two germline ends. The DNA for the CDR3 is TGTGCCAGTAGTCGGAGGGCGAGCCAGACCAATGAGCAGTTCTTC. Translation gives CASSRRASQTNEQFF.